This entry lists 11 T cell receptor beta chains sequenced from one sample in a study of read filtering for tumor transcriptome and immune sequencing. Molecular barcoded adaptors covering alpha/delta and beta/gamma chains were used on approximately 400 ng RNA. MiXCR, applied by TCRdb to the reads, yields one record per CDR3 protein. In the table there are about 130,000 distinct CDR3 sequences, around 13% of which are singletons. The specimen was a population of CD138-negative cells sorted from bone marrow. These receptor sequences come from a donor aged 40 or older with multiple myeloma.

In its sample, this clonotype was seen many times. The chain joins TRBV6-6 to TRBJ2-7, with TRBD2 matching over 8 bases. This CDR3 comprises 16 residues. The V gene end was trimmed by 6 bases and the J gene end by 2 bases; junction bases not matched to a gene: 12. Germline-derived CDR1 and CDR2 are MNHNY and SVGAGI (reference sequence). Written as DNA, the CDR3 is TGTGCCAGCAGCCCTGCCGGGACTAGGGGCACCTACGAGCAGTACTTC. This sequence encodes CASSPAGTRGTYEQYF.

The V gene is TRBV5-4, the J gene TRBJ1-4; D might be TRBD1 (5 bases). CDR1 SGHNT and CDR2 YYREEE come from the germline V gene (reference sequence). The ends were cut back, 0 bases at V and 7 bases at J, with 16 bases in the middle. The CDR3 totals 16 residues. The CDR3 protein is CASSLEGRGAGEKLFF. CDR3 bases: TGTGCCAGCAGCTTGGAGGGACGAGGGGCCGGTGAAAAACTGTTTTTT.

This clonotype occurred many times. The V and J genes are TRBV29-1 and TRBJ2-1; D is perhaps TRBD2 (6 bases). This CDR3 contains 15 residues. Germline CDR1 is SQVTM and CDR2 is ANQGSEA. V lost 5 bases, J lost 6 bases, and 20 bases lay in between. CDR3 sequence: CSVNPTRRETNEQFF. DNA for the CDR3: TGCAGCGTTAACCCTACTAGGAGGGAAACCAATGAGCAGTTCTTC.

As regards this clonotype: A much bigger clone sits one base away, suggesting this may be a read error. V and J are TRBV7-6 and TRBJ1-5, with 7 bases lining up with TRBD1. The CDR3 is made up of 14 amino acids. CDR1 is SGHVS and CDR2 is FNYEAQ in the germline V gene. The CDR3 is CASSSGTVNKPQHF. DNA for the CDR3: TGTGCCAGCAGCTCAGGGACAGTCAATAAGCCCCAGCATTTT.

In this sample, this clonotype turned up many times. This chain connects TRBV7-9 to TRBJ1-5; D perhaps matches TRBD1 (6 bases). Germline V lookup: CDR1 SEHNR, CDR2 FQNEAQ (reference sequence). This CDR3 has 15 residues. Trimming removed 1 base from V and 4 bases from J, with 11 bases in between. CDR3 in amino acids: CASSLGSGENQPQHF. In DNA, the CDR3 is TGTGCCAGCAGCTTAGGGTCAGGGGAAAATCAGCCCCAGCATTTT.

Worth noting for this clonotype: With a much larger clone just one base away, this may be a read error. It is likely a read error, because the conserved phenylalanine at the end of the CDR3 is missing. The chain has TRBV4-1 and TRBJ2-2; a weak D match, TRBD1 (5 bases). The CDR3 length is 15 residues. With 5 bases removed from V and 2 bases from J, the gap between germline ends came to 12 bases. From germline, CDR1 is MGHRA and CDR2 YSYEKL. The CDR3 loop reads CASSSATANTGELFS. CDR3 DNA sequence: TGCGCCAGCAGCTCAGCGACAGCTAACACCGGGGAGCTGTTTTCT.

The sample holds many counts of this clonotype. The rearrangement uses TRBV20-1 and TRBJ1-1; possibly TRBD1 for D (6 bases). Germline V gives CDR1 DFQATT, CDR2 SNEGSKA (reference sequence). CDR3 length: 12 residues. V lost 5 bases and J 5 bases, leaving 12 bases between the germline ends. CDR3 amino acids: CSADRGQTEAFF. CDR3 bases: TGCAGTGCTGATCGGGGGCAGACTGAAGCTTTCTTT.

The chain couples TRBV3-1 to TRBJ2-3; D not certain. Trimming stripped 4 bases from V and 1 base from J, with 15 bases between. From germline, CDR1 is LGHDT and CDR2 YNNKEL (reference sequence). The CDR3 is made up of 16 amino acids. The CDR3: CASSLSAPQGTDTQYF. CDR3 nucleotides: TGTGCCAGCAGCCTCTCCGCTCCCCAGGGCACAGATACGCAGTATTTT.

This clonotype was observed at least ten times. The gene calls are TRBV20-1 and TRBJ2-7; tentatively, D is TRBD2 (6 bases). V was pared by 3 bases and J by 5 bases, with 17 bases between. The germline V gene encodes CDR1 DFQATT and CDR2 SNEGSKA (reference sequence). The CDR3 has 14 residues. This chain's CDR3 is CSARLGRFEDEQYF. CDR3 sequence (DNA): TGCAGTGCTAGGTTGGGGAGGTTTGAGGACGAGCAGTACTTC.

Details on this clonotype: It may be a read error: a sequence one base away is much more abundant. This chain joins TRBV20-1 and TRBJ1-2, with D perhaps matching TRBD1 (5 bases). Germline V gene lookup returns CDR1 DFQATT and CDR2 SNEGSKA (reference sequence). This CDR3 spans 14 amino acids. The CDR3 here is CGARVGALNYGYTF. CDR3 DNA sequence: TGCGGTGCTAGGGTCGGGGCTCTGAACTATGGCTACACCTTC.

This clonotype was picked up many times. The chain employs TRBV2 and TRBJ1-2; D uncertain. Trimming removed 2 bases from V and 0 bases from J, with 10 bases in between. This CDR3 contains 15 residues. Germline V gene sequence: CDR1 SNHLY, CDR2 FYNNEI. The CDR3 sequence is CASSEKSGANYGYTF. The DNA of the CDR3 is TGTGCCAGCAGTGAAAAAAGCGGCGCTAACTATGGCTACACCTTC.